A selection of T cell receptor beta chains follows, all from one sample in a study of cytomegalovirus exposure and HLA in healthy donors. Data came from immunoSEQ multiplex PCR; TCRdb stores just in-frame clones and leaves some out. The sample holds over 80,000 clones. The material sequenced was PBMCs. Every receptor here comes from a girl aged 10-17 years in good health and CMV-seropositive. Each CDR3 is given with its conserved first and last residue. D genes are given only for firm matches.

V gene,D gene,J gene,CDR3 protein,CDR3 DNA
TRBV2,NA,TRBJ1-5,CASSRTVNQPQHF,TGTGCCAGCAGTCGGACAGTAAATCAGCCCCAGCATTTT
TRBV5-6,NA,TRBJ1-4,CASSLTGSSEKLFF,TGTGCCAGCAGCTTGACCGGGTCCAGCGAAAAACTGTTTTTT
TRBV7-9,NA,TRBJ2-3,CASSSHTDTQYF,TGTGCCAGCAGCTCCCACACAGATACGCAGTATTTT
TRBV4-3,NA,TRBJ1-6,CASSQAGRNNSPLHF,TGCGCCAGCAGCCAGGCGGGGCGGAATAATTCACCCCTCCACTTT
TRBV15,NA,TRBJ2-3,CATSVSEYGTPSSGTDTQYF,TGTGCCACCAGCGTATCAGAATACGGGACTCCCTCCTCTGGCACAGATACGCAGTATTTT
TRBV2,NA,TRBJ1-4,CARNNPRDTANEKLFF,TGTGCCAGGAATAACCCCCGGGACACCGCTAATGAAAAACTGTTTTTT
TRBV5-1,TRBD1,TRBJ2-3,CASSLGWTGSTDTQYF,TGCGCCAGCAGCTTGGGTTGGACAGGGAGCACAGATACGCAGTATTTT
TRBV7-9,NA,TRBJ2-5,CASSPQTMTGETQYF,TGTGCCAGCAGCCCCCAGACTATGACGGGAGAGACCCAGTACTTC
TRBV6-5,NA,TRBJ1-2,CASIGGETAGYTF,TGTGCCAGCATTGGGGGCGAAACGGCTGGCTACACCTTC
TRBV28,NA,TRBJ1-5,CASSLRLYSNQPQHF,TGTGCCAGCAGTTTGAGGCTTTATAGCAATCAGCCCCAGCATTTT
TRBV6-5,NA,TRBJ1-4,CASSRGRGNEKLFF,TGTGCCAGCAGCCGAGGCCGGGGGAACGAAAAACTGTTTTTT
TRBV4-3,TRBD1,TRBJ2-2,CASSPRDRDASGELFF,TGCGCCAGCAGCCCCCGGGACAGGGATGCGTCCGGGGAGCTGTTTTTT
TRBV6-5,NA,TRBJ1-4,CASRPRGKVKLFF,TGTGCCAGCAGGCCGCGAGGGAAGGTGAAACTGTTTTTT
TRBV16,NA,TRBJ1-1,CASSHQMNTEAFF,TGTGCCAGCAGCCACCAGATGAACACTGAAGCTTTCTTT
TRBV5-8,TRBD1,TRBJ1-2,CASSLRDSYGYTF,TGTGCCAGCAGCTTACGGGACAGCTATGGCTACACCTTC
TRBV11-3,NA,TRBJ2-2,CASSLVPVFYTGELFF,TGTGCCAGCAGCTTAGTCCCCGTTTTTTACACCGGGGAGCTGTTTTTT